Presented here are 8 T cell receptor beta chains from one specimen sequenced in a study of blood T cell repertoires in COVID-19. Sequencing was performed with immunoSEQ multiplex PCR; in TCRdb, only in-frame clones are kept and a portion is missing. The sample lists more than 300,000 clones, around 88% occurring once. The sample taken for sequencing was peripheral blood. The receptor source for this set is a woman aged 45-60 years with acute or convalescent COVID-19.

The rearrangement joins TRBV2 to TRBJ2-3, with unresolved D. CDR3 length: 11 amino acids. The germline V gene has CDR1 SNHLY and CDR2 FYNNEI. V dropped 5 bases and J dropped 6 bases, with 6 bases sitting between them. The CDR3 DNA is TGTGCCAGCAGTACTCTGGATACGCAGTATTTT. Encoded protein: CASSTLDTQYF.

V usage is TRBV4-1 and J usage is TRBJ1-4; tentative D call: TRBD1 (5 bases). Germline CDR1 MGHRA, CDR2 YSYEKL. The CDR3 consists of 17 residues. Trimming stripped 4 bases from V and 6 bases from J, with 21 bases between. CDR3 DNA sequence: TGCGCCAGCAGCCTCACCCCGGGACTCGGGGCAGATGAAAAACTGTTTTTT. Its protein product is CASSLTPGLGADEKLFF.

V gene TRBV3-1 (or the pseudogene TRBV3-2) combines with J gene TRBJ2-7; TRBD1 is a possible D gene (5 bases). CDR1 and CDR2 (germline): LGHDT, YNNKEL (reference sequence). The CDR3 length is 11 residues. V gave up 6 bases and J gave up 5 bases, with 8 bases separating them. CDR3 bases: TGTGCCAGCAGGTTAGGGGACGAGCAGTACTTC. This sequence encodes CASRLGDEQYF.

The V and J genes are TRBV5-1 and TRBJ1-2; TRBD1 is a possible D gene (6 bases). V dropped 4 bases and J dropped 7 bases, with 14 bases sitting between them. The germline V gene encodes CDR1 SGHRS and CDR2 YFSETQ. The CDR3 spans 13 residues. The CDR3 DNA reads TGCGCCAGCAGCCCGGGGGGGCAGTCTGGCTACACCTTC. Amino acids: CASSPGGQSGYTF.

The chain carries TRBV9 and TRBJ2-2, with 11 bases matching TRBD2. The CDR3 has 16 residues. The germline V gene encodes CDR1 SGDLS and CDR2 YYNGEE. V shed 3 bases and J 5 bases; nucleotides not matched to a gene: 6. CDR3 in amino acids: CASSAIAGGVTGELFF. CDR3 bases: TGTGCCAGCAGCGCTATAGCGGGAGGGGTGACCGGGGAGCTGTTTTTT.

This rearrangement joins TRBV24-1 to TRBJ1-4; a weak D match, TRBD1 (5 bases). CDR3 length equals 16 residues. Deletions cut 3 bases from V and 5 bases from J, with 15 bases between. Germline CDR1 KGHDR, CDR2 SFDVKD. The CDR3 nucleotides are TGTGCCACCAGTGATCTGGGGAGGTACAGGAATGAAAAACTGTTTTTT. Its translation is CATSDLGRYRNEKLFF.

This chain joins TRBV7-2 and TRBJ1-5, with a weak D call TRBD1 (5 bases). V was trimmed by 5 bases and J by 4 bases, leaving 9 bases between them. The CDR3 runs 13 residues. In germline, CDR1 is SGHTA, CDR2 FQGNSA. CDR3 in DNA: TGTGCCAGCAGCATCGACAGAAATCAGCCCCAGCATTTT. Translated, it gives CASSIDRNQPQHF.

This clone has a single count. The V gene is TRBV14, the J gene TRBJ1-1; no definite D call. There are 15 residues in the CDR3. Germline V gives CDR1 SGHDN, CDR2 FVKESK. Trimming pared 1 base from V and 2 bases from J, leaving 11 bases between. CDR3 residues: CASSQASAGNTEAFF. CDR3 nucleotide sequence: TGTGCCAGCAGCCAAGCCAGCGCGGGCAACACTGAAGCTTTCTTT.